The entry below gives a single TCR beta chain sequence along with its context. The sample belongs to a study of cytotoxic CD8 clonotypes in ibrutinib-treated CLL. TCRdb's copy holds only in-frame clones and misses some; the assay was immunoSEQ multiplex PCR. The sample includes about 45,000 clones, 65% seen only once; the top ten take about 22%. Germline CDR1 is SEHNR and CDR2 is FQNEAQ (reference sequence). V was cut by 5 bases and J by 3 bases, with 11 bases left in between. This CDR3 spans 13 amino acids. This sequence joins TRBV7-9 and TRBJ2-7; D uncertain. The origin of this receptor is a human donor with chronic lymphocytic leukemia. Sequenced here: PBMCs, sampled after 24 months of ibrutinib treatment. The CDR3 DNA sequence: TGTGCCAGCAGCCCAGAACACCTCTACGAGCAGTACTTC. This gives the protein CASSPEHLYEQYF.